These 3 T cell receptor beta chains originate from one sample sequenced in a study of control samples from healthy donors and cancer patients. The assay was immunoSEQ multiplex PCR, and TCRdb's table has in-frame clones only and misses some. Among about 140,000 clones listed, about 86% were seen once. Sequenced material: blood. The receptors come from a man in his late teens or twenties in good health.

The chain uses TRBV5-1 and TRBJ1-4; possibly TRBD1 for D (6 bases). The CDR3 contains 15 residues. The germline V and J ends were trimmed by 5 bases and 4 bases, with 15 bases remaining between them. Germline CDR1 and CDR2: SGHRS and YFSETQ. The CDR3 region is CASSLGYRDNEKLFF. The CDR3 DNA follows: TGCGCCAGCAGTCTGGGTTACAGGGATAATGAAAAACTGTTTTTT.

The CDR3 sequence: CASSLSRLAAYEQYF. The CDR3 DNA reads TGCGCCAGCAGCCTAAGTCGGCTAGCGGCCTACGAGCAGTACTTC. The chain carries TRBV4-3 and TRBJ2-7, with 7 bases that match TRBD2. CDR3 length: 15 residues. After removal of 4 bases from V and 2 bases from J, the junction contained 8 bases not matched to a gene. Germline lookup yields CDR1 LGHNA and CDR2 YSLEER.

This sequence joins TRBV19 and TRBJ1-2, with TRBD1 as a possible D gene (5 bases). Germline CDR1 reads LNHDA; CDR2 reads SQIVND (reference sequence). Between the trimmed V and J ends, which lost 5 bases and 2 bases, there was a span of 9 bases. The CDR3 has 13 amino acids. CDR3 in amino acids: CASSEGYNYGYTF. The CDR3 DNA is TGTGCCAGTAGTGAGGGGTACAACTATGGCTACACCTTC.